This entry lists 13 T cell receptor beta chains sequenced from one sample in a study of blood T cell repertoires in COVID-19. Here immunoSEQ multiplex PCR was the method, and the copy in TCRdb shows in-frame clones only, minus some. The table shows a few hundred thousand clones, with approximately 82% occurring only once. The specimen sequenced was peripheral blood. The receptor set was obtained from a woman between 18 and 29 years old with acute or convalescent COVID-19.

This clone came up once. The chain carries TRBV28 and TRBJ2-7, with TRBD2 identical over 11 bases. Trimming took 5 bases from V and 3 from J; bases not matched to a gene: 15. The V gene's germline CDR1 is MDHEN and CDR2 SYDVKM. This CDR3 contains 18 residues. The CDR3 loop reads CASSVFGLAGGRVYEQYF. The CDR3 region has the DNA TGTGCCAGCAGTGTATTCGGTCTAGCGGGAGGCCGGGTCTACGAGCAGTACTTC.

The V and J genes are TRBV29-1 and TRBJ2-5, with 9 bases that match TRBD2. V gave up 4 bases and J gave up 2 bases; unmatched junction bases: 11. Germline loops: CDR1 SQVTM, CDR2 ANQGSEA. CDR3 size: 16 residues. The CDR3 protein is CSVVLAGRRGQETQYF. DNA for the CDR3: TGCAGCGTTGTTCTAGCGGGAAGGAGGGGACAAGAGACCCAGTACTTC.

In DNA, the CDR3 is TGCGCCAGCAGCACCGGGACAATCAATTCACCCCTCCACTTT. Its protein product is CASSTGTINSPLHF. V and J are TRBV10-2 and TRBJ1-6; TRBD1 might be the D (6 bases). The CDR3 extends over 14 amino acids. CDR1 and CDR2 from the germline V gene are WSHSY and SAAADI. V lost 6 bases and J 7 bases, leaving 13 bases between the germline ends.

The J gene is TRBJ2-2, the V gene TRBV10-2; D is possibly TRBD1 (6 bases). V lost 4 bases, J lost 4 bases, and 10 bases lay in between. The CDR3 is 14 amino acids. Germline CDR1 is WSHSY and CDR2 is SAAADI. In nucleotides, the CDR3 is TGCGCCAGCAGTGTGGACAGTTTCACCGGGGAGCTGTTTTTT. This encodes CASSVDSFTGELFF.

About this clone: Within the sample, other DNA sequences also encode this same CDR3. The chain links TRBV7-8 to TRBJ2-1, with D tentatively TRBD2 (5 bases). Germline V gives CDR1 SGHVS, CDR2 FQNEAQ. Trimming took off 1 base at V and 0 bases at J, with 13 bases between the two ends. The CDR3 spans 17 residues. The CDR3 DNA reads TGTGCCAGCAGCTTAGGTGGTGGTGGGAGCTCCTACAATGAGCAGTTCTTC. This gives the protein CASSLGGGGSSYNEQFF. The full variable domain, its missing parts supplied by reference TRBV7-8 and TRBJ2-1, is GAGVSQSPRYKVAKRGQDVALRCDPISGHVSLFWYQQALGQGPEFLTYFQNEAQLDKSGLPSDRFFAERPEGSVSTLKIQRTQQEDSAVYLCASSLGGGGSSYNEQFFGPGTRLTVL.

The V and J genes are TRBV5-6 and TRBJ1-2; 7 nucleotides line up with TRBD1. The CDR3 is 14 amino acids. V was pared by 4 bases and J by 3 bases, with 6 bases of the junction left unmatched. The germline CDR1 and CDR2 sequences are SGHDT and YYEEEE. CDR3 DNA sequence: TGTGCCAGCAGCCCAAAGGACAGGCACTATGGCTACACCTTC. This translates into CASSPKDRHYGYTF. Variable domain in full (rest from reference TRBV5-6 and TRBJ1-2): DAGVTQSPTHLIKTRGQQVTLRCSPKSGHDTVSWYQQALGQGPQFIFQYYEEEERQRGNFPDRFSGHQFPNYSSELNVNALLLGDSALYLCASSPKDRHYGYTFGSGTRLTVV.

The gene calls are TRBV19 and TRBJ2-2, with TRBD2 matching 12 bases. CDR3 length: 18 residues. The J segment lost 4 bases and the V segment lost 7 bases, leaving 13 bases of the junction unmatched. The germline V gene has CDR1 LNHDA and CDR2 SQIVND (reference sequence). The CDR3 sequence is CASTTQSSGRATTGELFF. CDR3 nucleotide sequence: TGTGCCAGTACGACCCAGTCTAGCGGGAGGGCCACCACCGGGGAGCTGTTTTTT.

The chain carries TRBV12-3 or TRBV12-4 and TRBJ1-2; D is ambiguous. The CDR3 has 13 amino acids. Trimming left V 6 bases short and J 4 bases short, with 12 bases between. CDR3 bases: TGTGCCAGCAGCCGCGGGCCTTCCTATGGCTACACCTTC. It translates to CASSRGPSYGYTF.

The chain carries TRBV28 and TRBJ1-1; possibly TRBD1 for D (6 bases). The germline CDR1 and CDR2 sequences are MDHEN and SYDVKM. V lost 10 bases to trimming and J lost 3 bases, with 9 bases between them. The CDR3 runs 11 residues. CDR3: CAIEGDTEAFF. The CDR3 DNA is TGTGCCATCGAGGGGGACACTGAAGCTTTCTTT. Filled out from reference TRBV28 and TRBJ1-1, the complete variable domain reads DVKVTQSSRYLVKRTGEKVFLECVQDMDHENMFWYRQDPGLGLRLIYFSYDVKMKEKGDIPEGYSVSREKKERFSLILESASTNQTSMYLCAIEGDTEAFFGQGTRLTVV.

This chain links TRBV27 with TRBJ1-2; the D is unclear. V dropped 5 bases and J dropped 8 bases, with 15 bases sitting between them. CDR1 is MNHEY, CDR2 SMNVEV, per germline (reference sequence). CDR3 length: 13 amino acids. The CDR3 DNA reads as TGTGCCAGCAGTCCGCGAAATCCCAGGGGCTACACCTTC. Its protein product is CASSPRNPRGYTF.

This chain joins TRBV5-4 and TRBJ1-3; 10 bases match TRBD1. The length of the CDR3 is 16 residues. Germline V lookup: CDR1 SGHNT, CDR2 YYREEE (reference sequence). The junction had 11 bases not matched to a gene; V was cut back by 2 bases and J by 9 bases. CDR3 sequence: CASSFGGTGARSTIYF. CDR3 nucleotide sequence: TGTGCCAGCAGCTTTGGTGGGACAGGGGCCCGATCCACCATATATTTT.

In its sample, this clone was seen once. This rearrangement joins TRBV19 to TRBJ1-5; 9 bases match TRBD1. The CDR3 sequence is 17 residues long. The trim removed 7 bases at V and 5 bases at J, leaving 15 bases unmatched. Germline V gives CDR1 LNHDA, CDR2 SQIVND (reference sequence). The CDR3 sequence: CASITPRTGVRDQPQHF. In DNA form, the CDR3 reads TGTGCCAGTATAACCCCCCGGACAGGGGTAAGAGATCAGCCCCAGCATTTT.

The CDR3 loop reads CASSPQGQASKQAFF. For the CDR3, the DNA is TGTGCCAGCAGTCCCCAGGGGCAGGCGTCAAAACAAGCTTTCTTT. This chain joins TRBV6-5 and TRBJ1-1; the D gene is possibly TRBD1 (6 bases). This CDR3 is 15 amino acids long. V was pared by 5 bases and J by 9 bases, with 22 bases between. Per the germline V gene, CDR1 is MNHEY and CDR2 is SVGAGI.